The present TCR beta chain was sequenced within a study of blood T cell repertoires in COVID-19. Study overall: Nucleic acid was either cDNA or gDNA, and it came from T cells, B-cell-depleted T cells, or PBMCs.

The CDR3 has 14 residues. Germline CDR1 is MNHEY and CDR2 is SVGAGI. The V end lost 7 bases, the J end lost 2 bases, and 15 bases lay between the germline ends. The table came from immunoSEQ multiplex PCR; TCRdb's copy has only in-frame clones and leaves some out. The table lists 210,000 or so clones, 84% of them singletons. Sequencing input: peripheral blood. The receptor's source is a woman aged 65 to 85 with active or convalescent COVID-19. This chain joins TRBV6-5 and TRBJ2-7, with a tentative D call TRBD1 (6 bases). The CDR3 nucleotides are TGTGCCAGCAACCCGGACAGTCTAGCCTACGAGCAGTACTTC. Protein: CASNPDSLAYEQYF.